This TCR beta chain comes out of a study of cytomegalovirus exposure and HLA in healthy donors. Findings and limits, study-wide: TCR beta sequences reportedly predicted the HLA-A and HLA-B alleles of most subjects accurately.

A multiplex PCR was run with 60 Vbeta primers and 13 Jbeta primers. Some clones are missing from TCRdb's copy, which holds only in-frame ones; the method was immunoSEQ multiplex PCR. The repertoire includes 140,000 to 150,000 clones, around three quarters of them detected once, and around 3% sits in the top ten. On this clone itself: Its antigen is undetermined.

The ends lost 8 bases at V and 5 bases at J; junction bases unmatched: 5. The germline V gene encodes CDR1 SNHLY and CDR2 FYNNEI. This CDR3 region has 13 residues. The chain employs TRBV2 and TRBJ1-5, with 8 bases fitting TRBD1. The sample taken for sequencing was PBMCs. The sequence was obtained from a man aged 35 to 55 in good health and CMV-seropositive. The CDR3 is CASSQGDYQPQHF. The CDR3 DNA follows: TGTGCCAGCTCACAGGGGGATTATCAGCCCCAGCATTTT.